The clone carrying this T cell receptor (beta chain) appeared many times. Its antigen is currently unknown. This entry belongs to a study of T cell repertoires in cytomegalovirus infection. V lost 0 bases and J lost 0; bases outside the gene matches: 9. The CDR3 runs to 19 residues. The V gene's germline CDR1 is SEHNR and CDR2 FQNEAQ (reference sequence). Points from the study as a whole: The ex vivo response was dominated by HLA-C-restricted CMV-specific TCR beta clonotypes.

Each CDR3 protein is one row after TCRdb ran MiXCR on the reads. The sample gives around 530,000 distinct CDR3 sequences, approximately 16% of which show up once; roughly 25% is in the top ten. The clonotype originates from a human donor in good health (CMV status not recorded). Some clones in this sample may be carry-over from other donors' samples. V gene TRBV7-9 combines with J gene TRBJ2-4, with 9 bases matching TRBD2. Sequences were obtained from CD8+ T cells from PBMCs. CDR3 bases: TGTGCCAGCAGCTTAGCGCTCGCGGGAGGGCCGATAGCCAAAAACATTCAGTACTTC. Protein: CASSLALAGGPIAKNIQYF.